These 16 T cell receptor beta chains were sequenced from one sample in a study of OX40 agonist ivuxolimab in advanced cancers. Sequenced by immunoSEQ multiplex PCR; TCRdb stores in-frame clones only, minus some. The sample records 40,000 to 55,000 clones, around 93% being singletons. The specimen was CD4+ or CD8+ T cells sorted from blood, collected in a trial of the OX40 agonist ivuxolimab. The receptors were gathered from an adult with an advanced solid tumor such as melanoma, head and neck, liver or kidney cancer.

This chain connects TRBV7-2 to TRBJ2-2, with D uncertain. The CDR3 consists of 12 residues. The V gene's germline CDR1 is SGHTA and CDR2 FQGNSA. V lost 2 bases and J lost 8, with 6 bases in between. CDR3 bases: TGTGCCAGCAGCTTACTCCTGGGGGAGCTGTTTTTT. Translation: CASSLLLGELFF.

V and J are TRBV5-1 and TRBJ2-2; perhaps TRBD1 as D (6 bases). The CDR3 consists of 15 residues. The V end lost 4 bases, the J end lost 6 bases, and 16 bases lay between the germline ends. The V gene's germline CDR1 is SGHRS and CDR2 YFSETQ. The CDR3, as DNA: TGCGCCAGCAGCCCCGACAGGACGGGCGCCGGGGAGCTGTTTTTT. It codes for CASSPDRTGAGELFF.

The V gene is TRBV6-5, the J gene TRBJ1-1; D is unclear. Germline V lookup: CDR1 MNHEY, CDR2 SVGAGI. V was shortened by 5 bases and J by 3 bases, with 13 bases between the two germline ends. This CDR3 region has 14 residues. CDR3 sequence reads: CASSLRWGDTEAFF. DNA of the CDR3: TGTGCCAGCAGTCTGAGGTGGGGAGACACTGAAGCTTTCTTT.

The genes are TRBV11-2 and TRBJ2-3, with 8 bases that match TRBD2. CDR3 size: 15 residues. The germline V gene encodes CDR1 SGHAT and CDR2 FQNNGV. Losses at the gene ends were 5 bases for V and 8 bases for J; bases not matched to a gene: 12. The CDR3 spells CASSGAGGSGGTQYF. The CDR3 DNA follows: TGTGCCAGCAGCGGGGCGGGGGGATCTGGCGGTACGCAGTATTTT. The complete variable domain, with remaining parts taken from reference TRBV11-2 and TRBJ2-3, reads EAGVAQSPRYKIIEKRQSVAFWCNPISGHATLYWYQQILGQGPKLLIQFQNNGVVDDSQLPKDRFSAERLKGVDSTLKIQPAKLEDSAVYLCASSGAGGSGGTQYFGPGTRLTVL.

This chain joins TRBV11-2 and TRBJ2-1; D uncertain. CDR1 is SGHAT and CDR2 is FQNNGV in the germline V gene. Trimming pared 4 bases from V and 6 bases from J, leaving 7 bases between. The CDR3 is made up of 12 amino acids. Written as DNA, the CDR3 is TGTGCCAGCAGCTCACGAATCAATGAGCAGTTCTTC. It translates to CASSSRINEQFF.

V and J are TRBV29-1 and TRBJ1-2, with a tentative D call TRBD1 (5 bases). V was trimmed by 4 bases and J by 6 bases, leaving 12 bases between them. The CDR3 is made up of 12 amino acids. Germline values: CDR1 SQVTM, CDR2 ANQGSEA. The CDR3 is CSVVGDGNGYTF. CDR3 coding DNA: TGCAGCGTTGTAGGGGATGGGAATGGCTACACCTTC. The entire variable domain, with the rest obtained from reference TRBV29-1 and TRBJ1-2, is as follows: SAVISQKPSRDICQRGTSLTIQCQVDSQVTMMFWYRQQPGQSLTLIATANQGSEATYESGFVIDKFPISRPNLTFSTLTVSNMSPEDSSIYLCSVVGDGNGYTFGSGTRLTVV.

The chain is built from TRBV4-1 and TRBJ2-3; maybe TRBD2 (7 bases). Trimming removed 0 bases from V and 4 bases from J, with 14 bases in between. Per the germline V gene, CDR1 is MGHRA and CDR2 is YSYEKL. The CDR3 spans 16 residues. CDR3 protein: CASSQDRGAIPDTQYF. The CDR3 region has the DNA TGCGCCAGCAGCCAAGATCGGGGGGCGATCCCAGATACGCAGTATTTT.

This clone was detected only once. The rearrangement links TRBV7-9 to TRBJ2-2; D gene unclear. CDR3 length: 14 residues. Germline CDR1 SEHNR, CDR2 FQNEAQ (reference sequence). The V end lost 5 bases, the J end lost 3 bases, and 10 bases lay between the germline ends. Here the CDR3 reads CASSPSSDTGELFF. Here the CDR3 DNA reads TGTGCCAGCAGCCCTTCATCCGACACCGGGGAGCTGTTTTTT.

The rearrangement links TRBV4-3 to TRBJ2-6; D unresolved. Deletions cut 1 base from V and 0 bases from J, with 13 bases between. This CDR3 spans 18 amino acids. Per the germline V gene, CDR1 is LGHNA and CDR2 is YSLEER. The CDR3 sequence: CASSQVSGSSSGANVLTF. DNA of the CDR3: TGCGCCAGCAGCCAAGTATCGGGCAGCAGCTCTGGGGCCAACGTCCTGACTTTC.

The chain is built from TRBV4-1 and TRBJ1-5; 7 bases align to TRBD1. Germline CDR1 reads MGHRA; CDR2 reads YSYEKL. The V gene end was trimmed by 5 bases and the J gene end by 9 bases; junction bases not matched to a gene: 10. This CDR3 spans 14 amino acids. The CDR3 spells CASSEYTGAGPQHF. CDR3 DNA: TGCGCCAGCAGCGAGTATACAGGGGCTGGGCCCCAGCATTTT.

The V and J genes are TRBV19 and TRBJ2-1; TRBD1 aligns across 8 bases. The CDR3 has 13 residues. V was pared by 6 bases and J by 7 bases, with 5 bases of the junction left unmatched. In germline, CDR1 is LNHDA, CDR2 SQIVND (reference sequence). The CDR3 sequence: CASSPGQVNEQFF. Here the CDR3 DNA reads TGTGCCAGTAGCCCGGGACAGGTGAATGAGCAGTTCTTC.

The genes are TRBV7-6 and TRBJ2-1; D might be TRBD1 or TRBD2, each matching 5 bases. With 2 bases removed from V and 9 bases from J, the gap between germline ends came to 8 bases. The CDR3 is 12 amino acids. Germline lookup yields CDR1 SGHVS and CDR2 FNYEAQ. CDR3 sequence: CASSLNGAEQFF. The CDR3 coding sequence is TGTGCCAGCAGCTTAAACGGGGCTGAGCAGTTCTTC.

This chain connects TRBV30 to TRBJ2-7, with D unclear. The CDR3 runs to 13 residues. Between the trimmed V and J ends, which lost 0 bases and 0 bases, there was a span of 6 bases. Germline CDR1 and CDR2: GTSNPN and SVGIG (reference sequence). CDR3 protein: CAWSVSLSYEQYF. CDR3 bases: TGTGCCTGGAGTGTGTCCCTCTCCTACGAGCAGTACTTC.

The chain links TRBV9 to TRBJ2-7, with D maybe TRBD2 (5 bases). This CDR3 has 15 amino acids. Trimming removed 0 bases from V and 3 bases from J, with 13 bases in between. From germline, CDR1 is SGDLS and CDR2 YYNGEE. For the CDR3, the DNA is TGTGCCAGCAGCGTAGAAGGGAGTTACGGCTACGAGCAGTACTTC. Translated: CASSVEGSYGYEQYF.

The chain joins TRBV5-5 to TRBJ2-2; 8 nucleotides match TRBD1. Germline V CDR1 and CDR2: SGHKS, YYEKEE (reference sequence). This CDR3 region has 13 residues. V shed 3 bases, J shed 5 bases, and the junction held 0 bases outside the gene matches. The CDR3 is CASSWTGTGELFF. The CDR3 region has the DNA TGTGCCAGCAGCTGGACAGGGACCGGGGAGCTGTTTTTT.

The CDR3, as DNA: TGTGCCAGCAGCGTATCGTCGAATTTCGGGCAAGAGACCCAGTACTTC. Amino acids: CASSVSSNFGQETQYF. V is TRBV9 and J is TRBJ2-5; D is unresolved. The CDR3 is 16 residues long. From germline, CDR1 is SGDLS and CDR2 YYNGEE. The ends were cut back, 1 base at V and 2 bases at J, with 15 bases in the middle.